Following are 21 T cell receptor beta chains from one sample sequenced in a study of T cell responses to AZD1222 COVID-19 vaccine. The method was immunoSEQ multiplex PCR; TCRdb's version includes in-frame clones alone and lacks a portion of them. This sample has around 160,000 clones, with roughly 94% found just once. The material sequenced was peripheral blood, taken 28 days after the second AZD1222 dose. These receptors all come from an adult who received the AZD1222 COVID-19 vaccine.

CDR3 DNA sequence: TGCGCCAGCAGCCTAGGACAGGTCAATGAGCAGTTCTTC. It is translated as CASSLGQVNEQFF. The genes are TRBV5-1 and TRBJ2-1; TRBD1 agrees at 7 bases. Germline lookup yields CDR1 SGHRS and CDR2 YFSETQ. There are 13 residues in the CDR3. V lost 4 bases, J lost 6 bases, and 4 bases stayed unmatched.

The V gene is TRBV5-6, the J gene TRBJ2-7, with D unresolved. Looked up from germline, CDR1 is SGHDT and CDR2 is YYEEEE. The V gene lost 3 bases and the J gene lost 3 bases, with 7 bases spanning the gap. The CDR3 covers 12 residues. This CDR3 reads CASSSGFYEQYF. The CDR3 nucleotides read TGTGCCAGCAGCTCCGGCTTCTACGAGCAGTACTTC.

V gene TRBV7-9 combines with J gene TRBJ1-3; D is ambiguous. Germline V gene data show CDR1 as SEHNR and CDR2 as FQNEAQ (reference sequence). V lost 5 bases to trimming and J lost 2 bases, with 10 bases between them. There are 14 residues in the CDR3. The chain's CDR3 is CASSLTEPGNTIYF. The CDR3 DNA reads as TGTGCCAGCAGCCTCACAGAACCTGGAAACACCATATATTTT.

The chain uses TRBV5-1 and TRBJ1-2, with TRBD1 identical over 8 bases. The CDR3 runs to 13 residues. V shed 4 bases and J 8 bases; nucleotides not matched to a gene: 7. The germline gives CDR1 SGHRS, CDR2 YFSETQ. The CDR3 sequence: CASSPRTGSGYTF. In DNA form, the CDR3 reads TGCGCCAGCAGCCCCCGGACAGGGAGCGGCTACACCTTC.

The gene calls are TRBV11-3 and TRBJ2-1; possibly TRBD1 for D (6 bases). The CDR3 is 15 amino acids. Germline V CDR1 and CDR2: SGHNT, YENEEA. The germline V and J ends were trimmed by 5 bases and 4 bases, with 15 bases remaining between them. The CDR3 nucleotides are TGTGCCAGCAGCGTATCCCAGGGGCCGTACAATGAGCAGTTCTTC. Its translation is CASSVSQGPYNEQFF.

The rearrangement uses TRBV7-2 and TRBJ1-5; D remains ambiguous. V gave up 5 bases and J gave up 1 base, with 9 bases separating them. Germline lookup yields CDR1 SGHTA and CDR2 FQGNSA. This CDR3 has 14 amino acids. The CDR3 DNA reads TGTGCCAGCAGCCCAGACGTGAGCAATCAGCCCCAGCATTTT. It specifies CASSPDVSNQPQHF.

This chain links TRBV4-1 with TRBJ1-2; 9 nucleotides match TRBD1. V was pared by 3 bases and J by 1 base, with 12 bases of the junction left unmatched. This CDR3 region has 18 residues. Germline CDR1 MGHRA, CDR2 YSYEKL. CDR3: CASSHGGQGNQNNYGYTF. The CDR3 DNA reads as TGCGCCAGCAGCCACGGGGGACAGGGAAACCAAAATAACTATGGCTACACCTTC.

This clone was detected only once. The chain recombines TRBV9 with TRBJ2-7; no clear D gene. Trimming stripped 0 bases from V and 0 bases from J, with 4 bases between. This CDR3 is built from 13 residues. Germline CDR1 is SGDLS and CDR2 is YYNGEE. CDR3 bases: TGTGCCAGCAGCGTAGAACCCTCCTACGAGCAGTACTTC. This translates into CASSVEPSYEQYF. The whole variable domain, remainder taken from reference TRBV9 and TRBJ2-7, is DSGVTQTPKHLITATGQRVTLRCSPRSGDLSVYWYQQSLDQGLQFLIQYYNGEERAKGNILERFSAQQFPDLHSELNLSSLELGDSALYFCASSVEPSYEQYFGPGTRLTVT.

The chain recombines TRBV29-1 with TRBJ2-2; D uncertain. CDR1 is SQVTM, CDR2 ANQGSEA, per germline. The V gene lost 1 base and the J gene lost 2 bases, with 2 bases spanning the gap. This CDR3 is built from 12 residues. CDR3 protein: CSVEANTGELFF. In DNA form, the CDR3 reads TGCAGCGTTGAAGCCAACACCGGGGAGCTGTTTTTT.

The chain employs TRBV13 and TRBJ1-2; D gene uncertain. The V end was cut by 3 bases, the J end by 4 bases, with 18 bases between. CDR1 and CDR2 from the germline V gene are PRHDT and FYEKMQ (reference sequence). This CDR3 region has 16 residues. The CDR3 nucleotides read TGTGCCAGCAGCTTTTTTGTTTCGGGCAAAGGCTATGGCTACACCTTC. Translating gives CASSFFVSGKGYGYTF.

CDR3 sequence reads: CASSWGLTNTEAFF. The CDR3 coding sequence is TGTGCCAGCAGTTGGGGACTAACGAACACTGAAGCTTTCTTT. The chain uses TRBV28 and TRBJ1-1; tentative D call: TRBD1 (5 bases). The CDR3 runs 14 residues. CDR1 and CDR2 (germline): MDHEN, SYDVKM. V lost 4 bases and J 1 base, leaving 10 bases between the germline ends.

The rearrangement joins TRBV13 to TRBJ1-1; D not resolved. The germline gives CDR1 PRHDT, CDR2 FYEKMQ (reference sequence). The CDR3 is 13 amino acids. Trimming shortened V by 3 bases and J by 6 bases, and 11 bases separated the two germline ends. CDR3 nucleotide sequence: TGTGCCAGCAGCTTGGGAGAAACGGCTGAAGCTTTCTTT. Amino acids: CASSLGETAEAFF.

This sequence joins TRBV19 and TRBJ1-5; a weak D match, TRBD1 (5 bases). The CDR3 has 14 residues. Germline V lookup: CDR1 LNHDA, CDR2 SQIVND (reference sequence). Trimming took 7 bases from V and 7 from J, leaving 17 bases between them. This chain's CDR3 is CASNLGRGGQPQHF. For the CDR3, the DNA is TGTGCCAGTAATCTCGGGAGGGGTGGACAGCCCCAGCATTTT.

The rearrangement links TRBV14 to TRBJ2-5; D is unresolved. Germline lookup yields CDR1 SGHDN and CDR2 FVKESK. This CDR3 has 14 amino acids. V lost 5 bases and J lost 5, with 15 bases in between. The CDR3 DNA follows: TGTGCCAGCAGCTACTCTAGAATCGGGGAGACCCAGTACTTC. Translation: CASSYSRIGETQYF.

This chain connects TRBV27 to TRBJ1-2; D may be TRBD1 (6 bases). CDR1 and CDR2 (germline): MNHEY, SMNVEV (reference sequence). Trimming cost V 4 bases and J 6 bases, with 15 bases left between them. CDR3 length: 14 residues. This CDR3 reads CASSYGDNPHGYTF. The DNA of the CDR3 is TGTGCCAGCAGTTATGGGGACAATCCACATGGCTACACCTTC.

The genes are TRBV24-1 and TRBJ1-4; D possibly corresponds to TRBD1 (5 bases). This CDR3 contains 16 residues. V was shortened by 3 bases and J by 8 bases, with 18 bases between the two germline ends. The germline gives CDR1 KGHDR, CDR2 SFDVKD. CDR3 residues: CATSDPGDQGGEKLFF. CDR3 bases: TGTGCCACCAGTGATCCTGGGGATCAGGGAGGCGAAAAACTGTTTTTT.

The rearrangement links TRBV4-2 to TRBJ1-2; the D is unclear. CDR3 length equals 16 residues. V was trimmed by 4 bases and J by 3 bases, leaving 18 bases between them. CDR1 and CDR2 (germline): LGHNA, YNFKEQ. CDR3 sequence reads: CASSRRGNRQDYGYTF. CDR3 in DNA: TGTGCCAGCAGCCGCCGCGGGAACCGCCAGGACTATGGCTACACCTTC.

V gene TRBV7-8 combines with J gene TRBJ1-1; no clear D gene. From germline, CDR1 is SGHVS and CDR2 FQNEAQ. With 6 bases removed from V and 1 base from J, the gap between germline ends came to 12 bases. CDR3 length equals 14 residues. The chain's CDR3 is CASSPTRTNTEAFF. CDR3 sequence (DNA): TGTGCCAGCAGTCCGACACGGACGAACACTGAAGCTTTCTTT.

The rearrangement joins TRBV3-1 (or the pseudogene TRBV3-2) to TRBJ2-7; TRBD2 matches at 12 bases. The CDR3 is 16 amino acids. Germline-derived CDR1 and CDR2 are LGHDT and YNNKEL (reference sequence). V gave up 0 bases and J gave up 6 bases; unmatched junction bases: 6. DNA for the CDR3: TGTGCCAGCAGCCAAGATTTGCTAGCGGGAGGGCGCGAGCAGTACTTC. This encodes CASSQDLLAGGREQYF.

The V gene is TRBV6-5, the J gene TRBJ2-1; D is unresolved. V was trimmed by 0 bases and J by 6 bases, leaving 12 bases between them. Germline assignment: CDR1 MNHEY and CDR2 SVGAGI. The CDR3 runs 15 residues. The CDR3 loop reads CASSYSLGLANEQFF. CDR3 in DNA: TGTGCCAGCAGTTACTCTCTAGGGCTTGCCAATGAGCAGTTCTTC.

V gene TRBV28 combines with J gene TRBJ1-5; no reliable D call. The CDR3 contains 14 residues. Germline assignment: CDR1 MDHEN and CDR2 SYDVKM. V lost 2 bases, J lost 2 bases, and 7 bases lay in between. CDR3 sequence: CASSLVRGNQPQHF. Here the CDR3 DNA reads TGTGCCAGCAGTTTAGTTCGGGGCAATCAGCCCCAGCATTTT.